This section outlines one T cell receptor (beta chain) sequence together with its context. There is no known antigen for this receptor. Base qualities were left out, and no much larger clone turns up one base away. The receptor library was made with RT-PCR. The sample was run on a NextSeq 550. The raw public reads went through TCRdb reprocessing: fastp at Q25, MiXCR clone calling, in-frame beta chains kept. Each entry merges the rows of one CDR3 protein and shows their most common DNA and genes. The sample yields around 30,000 distinct CDR3 sequences; roughly 8% were counted once. In total, the top ten clones hold 48% of the sample. CDR1 and CDR2 were assigned from the germline V gene as SGHRS and YFSETQ. Measured from the cysteine to the phenylalanine, the CDR3 is 12 residues long. CDR3 DNA only is kept here, 36 bases in frame from base 1. Trimming removed 5 bases from V and 6 bases from J, leaving 11 bases between the germline ends.

The data were obtained in a study of patients and donors after allogeneic stem cell transplantation (dated by TCRdb to the early 2020s). The origin of this receptor is a human donor who was either an allogeneic HSCT recipient or a stem cell or donor lymphocyte infusion donor (not recorded which). It is not recorded whose cells these are; they may come from a transplant donor. This receptor chain uses TRBV5-1 and TRBJ1-1; TRBD1 is perhaps the D gene, given 6 matching bases. The source material was blood, either unsorted or a sorted T cell fraction (not recorded which). The nucleotide sequence reads TGCGCCAGCAGTCCCGGACAGCCTGAAGCTTTCTTT. Its protein product is CASSPGQPEAFF.